The rows below give T cell receptor beta chains drawn from one sample of a study of CD8+ T cells in alopecia areata. Assay: immunoSEQ multiplex PCR; the TCRdb copy retains only in-frame clones and omits some. The sample includes 100,000 to 150,000 clones, around two fifths of them seen just once. Sequencing was performed on CD4+ T cells sorted from blood. All receptors derive from a human donor with alopecia areata. CDR3s include the opening cysteine and the closing phenylalanine or tryptophan. D genes are given only for firm matches. A row's size may be missing; if present it is once, few, many or a size class.

abundance: -; len: 15; v_gene: TRBV7-2; d_gene: -; j_gene: TRBJ2-1; CDR3aa: CASSSYIPLTNEQFF; CDR3nt: TGTGCCAGCAGCTCTTATATCCCCCTCACAAATGAGCAGTTCTTC
abundance: -; len: 14; v_gene: TRBV7-2; d_gene: TRBD2; j_gene: TRBJ2-5; CDR3aa: CASSSRTREGTQYF; CDR3nt: TGTGCCAGCAGTTCCAGGACCAGGGAGGGGACCCAGTACTTC
abundance: -; len: 15; v_gene: TRBV30; d_gene: TRBD2; j_gene: TRBJ2-3; CDR3aa: CAWSVPSGSVDTQYF; CDR3nt: TGTGCCTGGAGTGTACCTAGCGGGAGTGTAGATACGCAGTATTTT
abundance: once; len: 13; v_gene: TRBV30; d_gene: -; j_gene: TRBJ2-6; CDR3aa: CAWSHPNQGPPTF; CDR3nt: TGTGCCTGGAGTCACCCCAACCAGGGACCCCCGACTTTC
abundance: -; len: 14; v_gene: TRBV14; d_gene: TRBD1; j_gene: TRBJ2-3; CDR3aa: CASTRTGGIDTQYF; CDR3nt: TGTGCCAGCACCAGGACAGGGGGAATAGATACGCAGTATTTT
abundance: few; len: 15; v_gene: TRBV28; d_gene: TRBD2; j_gene: TRBJ2-1; CDR3aa: CASSLLAGGENEQFF; CDR3nt: TGTGCCAGCAGCCTACTAGCGGGAGGGGAAAATGAGCAGTTCTTC
abundance: -; len: 14; v_gene: TRBV7-3; d_gene: -; j_gene: TRBJ2-3; CDR3aa: CASSLNGRTDTQYF; CDR3nt: TGTGCCAGCAGCTTAAACGGGCGCACAGATACGCAGTATTTT
abundance: -; len: 14; v_gene: TRBV5-8; d_gene: TRBD2; j_gene: TRBJ2-1; CDR3aa: CASSLSGVYNEQFF; CDR3nt: TGTGCCAGCAGCCTAAGCGGGGTCTACAATGAGCAGTTCTTC
abundance: -; len: 18; v_gene: TRBV23-1; d_gene: -; j_gene: TRBJ1-5; CDR3aa: CASSQSLGGWHGRQPQHF; CDR3nt: TGCGCCAGCAGTCAATCTCTTGGAGGGTGGCATGGACGCCAGCCCCAGCATTTT
abundance: -; len: 15; v_gene: TRBV6-5; d_gene: -; j_gene: TRBJ1-4; CDR3aa: CASSYGGGTNEKLFF; CDR3nt: TGTGCCAGCAGTTACGGCGGGGGGACTAATGAAAAACTGTTTTTT
abundance: few; len: 13; v_gene: TRBV7-2; d_gene: -; j_gene: TRBJ2-6; CDR3aa: CASSSSQPNVQTF; CDR3nt: TGTGCCAGCAGCTCGTCCCAGCCCAACGTCCAGACTTTC